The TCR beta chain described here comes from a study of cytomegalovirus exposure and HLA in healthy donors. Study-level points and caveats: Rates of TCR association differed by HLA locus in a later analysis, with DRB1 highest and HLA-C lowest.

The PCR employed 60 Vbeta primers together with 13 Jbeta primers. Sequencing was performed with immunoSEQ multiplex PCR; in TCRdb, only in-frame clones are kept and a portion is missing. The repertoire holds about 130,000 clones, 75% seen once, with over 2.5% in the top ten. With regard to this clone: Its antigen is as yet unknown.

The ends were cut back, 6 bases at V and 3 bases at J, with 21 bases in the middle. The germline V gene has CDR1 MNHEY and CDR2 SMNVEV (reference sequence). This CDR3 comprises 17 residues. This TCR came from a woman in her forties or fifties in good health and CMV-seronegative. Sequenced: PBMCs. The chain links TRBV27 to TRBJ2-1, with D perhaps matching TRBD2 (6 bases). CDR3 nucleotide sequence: TGTGCCAGCAGGCGAAATCGTCCGGGAGCAAACTACAATGAGCAGTTCTTC. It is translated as CASRRNRPGANYNEQFF.